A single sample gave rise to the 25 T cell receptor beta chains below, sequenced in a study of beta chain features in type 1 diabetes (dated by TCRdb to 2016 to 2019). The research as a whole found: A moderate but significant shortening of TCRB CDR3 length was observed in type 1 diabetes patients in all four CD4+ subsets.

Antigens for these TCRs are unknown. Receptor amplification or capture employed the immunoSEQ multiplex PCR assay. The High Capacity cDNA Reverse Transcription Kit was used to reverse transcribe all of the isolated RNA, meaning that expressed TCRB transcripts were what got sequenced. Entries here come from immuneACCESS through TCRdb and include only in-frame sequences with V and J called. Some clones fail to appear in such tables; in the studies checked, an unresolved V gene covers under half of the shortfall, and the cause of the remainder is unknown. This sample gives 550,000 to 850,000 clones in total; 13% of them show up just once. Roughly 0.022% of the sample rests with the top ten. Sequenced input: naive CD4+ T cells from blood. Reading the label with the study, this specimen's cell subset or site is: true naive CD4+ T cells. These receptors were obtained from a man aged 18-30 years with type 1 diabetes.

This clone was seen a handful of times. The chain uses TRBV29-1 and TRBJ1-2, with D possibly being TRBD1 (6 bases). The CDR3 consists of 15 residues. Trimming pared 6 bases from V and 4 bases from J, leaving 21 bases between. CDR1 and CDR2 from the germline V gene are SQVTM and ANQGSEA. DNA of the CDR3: TGCAGCGTCGACAGGACCCACCTTAATGGCTATGGCTACACCTTC. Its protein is CSVDRTHLNGYGYTF.

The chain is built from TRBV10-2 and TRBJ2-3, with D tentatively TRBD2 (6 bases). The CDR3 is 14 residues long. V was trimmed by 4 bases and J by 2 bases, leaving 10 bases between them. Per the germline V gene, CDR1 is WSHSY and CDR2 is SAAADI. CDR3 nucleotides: TGCGCCAGCAGTGTGGCGGGGCCCACAGATACGCAGTATTTT. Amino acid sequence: CASSVAGPTDTQYF.

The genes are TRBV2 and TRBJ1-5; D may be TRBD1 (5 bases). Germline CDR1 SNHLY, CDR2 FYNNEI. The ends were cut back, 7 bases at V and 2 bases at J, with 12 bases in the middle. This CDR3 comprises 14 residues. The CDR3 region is CASTGTWGNQPQHF. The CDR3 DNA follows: TGTGCCAGCACAGGGACCTGGGGCAATCAGCCCCAGCATTTT.

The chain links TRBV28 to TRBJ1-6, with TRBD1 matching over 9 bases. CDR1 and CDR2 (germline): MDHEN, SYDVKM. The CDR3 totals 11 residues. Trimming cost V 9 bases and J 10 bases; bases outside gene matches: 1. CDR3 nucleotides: TGTGCCAGTACAGGGGGCTCACCCCTCCACTTT. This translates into CASTGGSPLHF.

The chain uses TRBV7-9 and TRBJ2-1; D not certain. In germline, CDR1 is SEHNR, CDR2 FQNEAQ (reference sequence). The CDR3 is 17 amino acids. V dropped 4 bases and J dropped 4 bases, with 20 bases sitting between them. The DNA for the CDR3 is TGTGCCAGCAGCTCTCCGCTGGCCGCAACCCGGTACAATGAGCAGTTCTTC. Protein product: CASSSPLAATRYNEQFF.

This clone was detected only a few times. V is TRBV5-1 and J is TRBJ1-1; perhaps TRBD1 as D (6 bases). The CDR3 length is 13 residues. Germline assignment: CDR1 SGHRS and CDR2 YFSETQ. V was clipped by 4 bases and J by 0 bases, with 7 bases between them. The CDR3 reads CASSPGVNTEAFF. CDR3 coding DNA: TGCGCCAGCAGCCCAGGGGTGAACACTGAAGCTTTCTTT.

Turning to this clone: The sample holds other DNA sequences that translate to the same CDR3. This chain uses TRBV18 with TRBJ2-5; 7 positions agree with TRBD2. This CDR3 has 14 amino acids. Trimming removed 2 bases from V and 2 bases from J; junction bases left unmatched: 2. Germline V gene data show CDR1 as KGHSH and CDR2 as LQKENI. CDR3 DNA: TGTGCCAGCTCACCAAGGGGACTACAAGAGACCCAGTACTTC. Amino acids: CASSPRGLQETQYF.

The chain's CDR3 is CSVAQANTEAFF. CDR3 nucleotide sequence: TGCAGCGTCGCACAGGCGAACACTGAAGCTTTCTTT. V gene TRBV29-1 combines with J gene TRBJ1-1, with D possibly TRBD1 on 5 matching bases. This CDR3 has 12 residues. The germline V and J ends were trimmed by 6 bases and 1 base, with 9 bases remaining between them. Germline V gene lookup returns CDR1 SQVTM and CDR2 ANQGSEA.

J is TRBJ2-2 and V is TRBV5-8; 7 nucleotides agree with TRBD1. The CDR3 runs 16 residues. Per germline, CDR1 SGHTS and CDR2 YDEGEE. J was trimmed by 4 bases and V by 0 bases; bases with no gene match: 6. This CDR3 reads CASSLGQGHFTGELFF. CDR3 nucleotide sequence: TGTGCCAGCAGCTTGGGACAGGGCCACTTCACCGGGGAGCTGTTTTTT.

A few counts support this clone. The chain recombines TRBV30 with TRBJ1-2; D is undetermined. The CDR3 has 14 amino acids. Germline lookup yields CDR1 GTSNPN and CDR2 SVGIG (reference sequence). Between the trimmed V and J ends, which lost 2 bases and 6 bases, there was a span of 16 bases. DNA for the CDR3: TGTGCCTGGAGTCCTAGAAGTTCCGAGGATGGCTACACCTTC. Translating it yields CAWSPRSSEDGYTF. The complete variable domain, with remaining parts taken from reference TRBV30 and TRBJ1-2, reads SQTIHQWPATLVQPVGSPLSLECTVEGTSNPNLYWYRQAAGRGLQLLFYSVGIGQISSEVPQNLSASRPQDRQFILSSKKLLLSDSGFYLCAWSPRSSEDGYTFGSGTRLTVV.

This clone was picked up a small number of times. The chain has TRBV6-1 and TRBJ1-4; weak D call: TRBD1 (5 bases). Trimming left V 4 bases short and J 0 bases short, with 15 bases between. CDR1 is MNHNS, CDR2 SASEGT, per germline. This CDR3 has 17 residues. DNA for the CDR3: TGTGCCAGCAGTGCAACCAGACAGATCGCAACTAATGAAAAACTGTTTTTT. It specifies CASSATRQIATNEKLFF.

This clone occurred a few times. CDR3 DNA: TGTGCCAGTAGTATTGGCAGGGTCGGCAATCAGCCCCAGCATTTT. It codes for CASSIGRVGNQPQHF. This chain links TRBV19 with TRBJ1-5, with D possibly matching TRBD1 (5 bases). The CDR3 loop spans 15 amino acids. Germline-derived CDR1 and CDR2 are LNHDA and SQIVND (reference sequence). The ends were cut back, 3 bases at V and 2 bases at J, with 11 bases in the middle.

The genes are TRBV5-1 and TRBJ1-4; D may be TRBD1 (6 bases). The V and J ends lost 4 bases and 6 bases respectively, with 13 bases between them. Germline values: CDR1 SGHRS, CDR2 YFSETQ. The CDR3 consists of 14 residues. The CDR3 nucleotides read TGCGCCAGCAGCCCTCAGGGGTCGGATGAAAAACTGTTTTTT. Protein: CASSPQGSDEKLFF.

CDR3 in DNA: TGTGCCAGCAGCTTTGGGGAATACACTGAAGCTTTCTTT. Its protein is CASSFGEYTEAFF. This rearrangement joins TRBV7-6 to TRBJ1-1; D is ambiguous. The CDR3 consists of 13 residues. Trimming removed 3 bases at V and 3 bases at J, with 8 bases between. CDR1 SGHVS and CDR2 FNYEAQ come from the germline V gene. The variable domain in full, with the rest retrieved from reference TRBV7-6 and TRBJ1-1, is GAGVSQSPRYKVTKRGQDVALRCDPISGHVSLYWYRQALGQGPEFLTYFNYEAQQDKSGLPNDRFSAERPEGSISTLTIQRTEQRDSAMYRCASSFGEYTEAFFGQGTRLTVV.

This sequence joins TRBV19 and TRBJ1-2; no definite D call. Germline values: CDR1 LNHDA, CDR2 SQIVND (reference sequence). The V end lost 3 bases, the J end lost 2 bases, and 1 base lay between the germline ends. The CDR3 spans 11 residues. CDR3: CASSMNYGYTF. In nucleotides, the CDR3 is TGTGCCAGTAGTATGAACTATGGCTACACCTTC.

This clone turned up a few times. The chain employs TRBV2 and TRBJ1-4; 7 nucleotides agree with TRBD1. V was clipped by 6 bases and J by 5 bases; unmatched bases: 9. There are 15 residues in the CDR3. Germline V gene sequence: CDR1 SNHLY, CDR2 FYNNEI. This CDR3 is CASRRTGDPNEKLFF. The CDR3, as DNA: TGTGCCAGCAGGCGAACAGGGGATCCAAATGAAAAACTGTTTTTT. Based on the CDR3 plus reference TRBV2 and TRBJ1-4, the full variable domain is EPEVTQTPSHQVTQMGQEVILRCVPISNHLYFYWYRQILGQKVEFLVSFYNNEISEKSEIFDDQFSVERPDGSNFTLKIRSTKLEDSAMYFCASRRTGDPNEKLFFGSGTQLSVL.

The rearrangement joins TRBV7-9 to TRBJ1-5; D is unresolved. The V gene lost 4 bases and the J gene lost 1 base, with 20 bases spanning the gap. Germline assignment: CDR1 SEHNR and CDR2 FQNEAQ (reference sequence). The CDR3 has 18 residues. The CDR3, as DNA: TGTGCCAGCAGCTCCCAGACCTCGGACCTAAGAAGCAATCAGCCCCAGCATTTT. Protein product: CASSSQTSDLRSNQPQHF.

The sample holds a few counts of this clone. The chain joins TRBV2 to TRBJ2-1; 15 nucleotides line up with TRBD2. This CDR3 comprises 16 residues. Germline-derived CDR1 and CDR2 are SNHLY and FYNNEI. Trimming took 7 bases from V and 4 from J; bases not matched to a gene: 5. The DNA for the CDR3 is TGTGCCAGCATGAGGACTAGCGGGGGGGCTTACAATGAGCAGTTCTTC. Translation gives CASMRTSGGAYNEQFF.

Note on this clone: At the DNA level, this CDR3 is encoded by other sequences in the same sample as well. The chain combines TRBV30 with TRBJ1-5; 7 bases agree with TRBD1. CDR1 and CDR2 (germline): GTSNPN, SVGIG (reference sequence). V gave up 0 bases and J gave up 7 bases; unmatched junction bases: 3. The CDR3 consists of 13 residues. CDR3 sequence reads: CAWSVQGIQPQHF. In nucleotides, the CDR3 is TGTGCCTGGAGTGTACAGGGGATCCAGCCCCAGCATTTT. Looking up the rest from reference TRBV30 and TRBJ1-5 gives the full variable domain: SQTIHQWPATLVQPVGSPLSLECTVEGTSNPNLYWYRQAAGRGLQLLFYSVGIGQISSEVPQNLSASRPQDRQFILSSKKLLLSDSGFYLCAWSVQGIQPQHFGDGTRLSIL.

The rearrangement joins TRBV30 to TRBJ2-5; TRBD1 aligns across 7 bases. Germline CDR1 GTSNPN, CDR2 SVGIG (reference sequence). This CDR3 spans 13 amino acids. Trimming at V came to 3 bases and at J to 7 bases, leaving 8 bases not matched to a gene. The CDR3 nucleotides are TGTGCCTGGAGCGGGACAGTACTTGGGACCCAGTACTTC. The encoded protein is CAWSGTVLGTQYF.

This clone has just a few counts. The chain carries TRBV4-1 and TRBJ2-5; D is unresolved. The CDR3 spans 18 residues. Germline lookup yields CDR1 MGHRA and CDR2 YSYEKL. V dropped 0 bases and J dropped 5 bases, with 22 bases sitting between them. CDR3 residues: CASSQDPTAGAIGETQYF. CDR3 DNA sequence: TGCGCCAGCAGCCAAGACCCGACCGCCGGAGCCATAGGGGAGACCCAGTACTTC.

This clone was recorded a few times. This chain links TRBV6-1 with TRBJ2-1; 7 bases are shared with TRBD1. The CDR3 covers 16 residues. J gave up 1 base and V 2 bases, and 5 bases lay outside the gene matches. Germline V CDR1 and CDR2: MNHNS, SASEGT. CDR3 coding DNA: TGTGCCAGCAGTGAACTTTGGGACAGATCCTACAATGAGCAGTTCTTC. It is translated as CASSELWDRSYNEQFF.

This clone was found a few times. Here the CDR3 reads CASSPGLAGAGETQYF. CDR3 DNA sequence: TGTGCCAGCAGCCCAGGACTAGCGGGGGCGGGAGAGACCCAGTACTTC. This chain joins TRBV13 and TRBJ2-5; 13 bases agree with TRBD2. The junction had 7 bases not matched to a gene; V was cut back by 5 bases and J by 4 bases. The CDR3 length is 16 residues. The V gene's germline CDR1 is PRHDT and CDR2 FYEKMQ (reference sequence).

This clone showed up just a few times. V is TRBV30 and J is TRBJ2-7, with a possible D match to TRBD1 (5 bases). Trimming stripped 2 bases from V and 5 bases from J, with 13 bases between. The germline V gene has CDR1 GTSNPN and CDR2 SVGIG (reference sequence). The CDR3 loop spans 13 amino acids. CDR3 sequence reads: CAWSPMDTHEQYF. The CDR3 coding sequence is TGTGCCTGGAGTCCGATGGACACCCACGAGCAGTACTTC.

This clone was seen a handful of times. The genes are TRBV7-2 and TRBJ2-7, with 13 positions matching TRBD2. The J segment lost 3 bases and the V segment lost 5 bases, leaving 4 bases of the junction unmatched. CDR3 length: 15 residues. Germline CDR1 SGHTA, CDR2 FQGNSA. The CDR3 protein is CASSPTSGGFYEQYF. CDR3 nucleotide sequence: TGTGCCAGCAGCCCGACTAGCGGGGGGTTCTACGAGCAGTACTTC. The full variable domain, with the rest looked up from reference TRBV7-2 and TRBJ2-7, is GAGVSQSPSNKVTEKGKDVELRCDPISGHTALYWYRQSLGQGLEFLIYFQGNSAPDKSGLPSDRFSAERTGGSVSTLTIQRTQQEDSAVYLCASSPTSGGFYEQYFGPGTRLTVT.